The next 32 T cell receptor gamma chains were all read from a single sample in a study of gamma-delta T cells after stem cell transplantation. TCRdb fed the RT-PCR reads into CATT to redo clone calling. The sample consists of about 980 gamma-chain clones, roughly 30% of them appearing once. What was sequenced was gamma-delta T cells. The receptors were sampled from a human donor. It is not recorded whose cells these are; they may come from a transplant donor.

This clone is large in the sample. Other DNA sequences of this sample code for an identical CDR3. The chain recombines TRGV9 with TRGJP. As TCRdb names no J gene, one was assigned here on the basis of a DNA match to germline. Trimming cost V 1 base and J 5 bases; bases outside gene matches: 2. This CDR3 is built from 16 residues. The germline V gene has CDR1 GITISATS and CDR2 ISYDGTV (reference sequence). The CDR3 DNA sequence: TGTGCCTTGTGGGAGGTCAAAGAGTTGGGCAAAAAAATCAAGGTATTT. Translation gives CALWEVKELGKKIKVF.

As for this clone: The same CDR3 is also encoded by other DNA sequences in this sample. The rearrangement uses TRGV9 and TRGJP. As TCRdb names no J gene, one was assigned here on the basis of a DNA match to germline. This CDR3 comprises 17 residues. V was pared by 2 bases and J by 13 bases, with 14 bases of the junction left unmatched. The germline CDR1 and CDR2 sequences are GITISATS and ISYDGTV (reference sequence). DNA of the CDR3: TGTGCCTTGTGGGAGGGCCTAGGGGAATTCGGCAAAAAAATCAAGGTATTT. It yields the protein CALWEGLGEFGKKIKVF.

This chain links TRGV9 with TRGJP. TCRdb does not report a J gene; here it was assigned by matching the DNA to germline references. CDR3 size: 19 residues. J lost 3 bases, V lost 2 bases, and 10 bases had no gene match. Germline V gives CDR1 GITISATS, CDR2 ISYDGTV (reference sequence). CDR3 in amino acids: CALWEAPTKQELGKKIKVF. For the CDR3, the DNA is TGTGCCTTGTGGGAGGCACCGACAAAGCAAGAGTTGGGCAAAAAAATCAAGGTATTT.

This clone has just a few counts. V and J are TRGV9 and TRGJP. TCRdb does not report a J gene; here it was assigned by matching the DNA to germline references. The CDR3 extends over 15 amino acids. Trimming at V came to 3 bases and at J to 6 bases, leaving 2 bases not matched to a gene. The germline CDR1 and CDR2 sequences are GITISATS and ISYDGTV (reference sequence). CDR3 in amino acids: CALWELELGKKIKVF. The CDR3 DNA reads TGTGCCTTGTGGGAGTTAGAGTTGGGCAAAAAAATCAAGGTATTT.

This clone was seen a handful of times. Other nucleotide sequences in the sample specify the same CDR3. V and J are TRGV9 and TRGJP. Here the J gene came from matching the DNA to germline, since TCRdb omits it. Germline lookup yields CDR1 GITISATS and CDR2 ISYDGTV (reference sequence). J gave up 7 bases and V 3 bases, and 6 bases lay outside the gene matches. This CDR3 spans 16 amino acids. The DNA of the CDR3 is TGTGCCTTGTGGGAGATTGGCGAGTTGGGCAAAAAAATCAAGGTATTT. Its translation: CALWEIGELGKKIKVF.

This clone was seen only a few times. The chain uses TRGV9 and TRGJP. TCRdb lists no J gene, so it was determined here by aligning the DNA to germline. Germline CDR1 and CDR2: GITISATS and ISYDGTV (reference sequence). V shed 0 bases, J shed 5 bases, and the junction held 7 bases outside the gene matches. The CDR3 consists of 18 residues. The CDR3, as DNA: TGTGCCTTGTGGGAGGTGCTTCAGGAAGAGTTGGGCAAAAAAATCAAGGTATTT. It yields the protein CALWEVLQEELGKKIKVF.

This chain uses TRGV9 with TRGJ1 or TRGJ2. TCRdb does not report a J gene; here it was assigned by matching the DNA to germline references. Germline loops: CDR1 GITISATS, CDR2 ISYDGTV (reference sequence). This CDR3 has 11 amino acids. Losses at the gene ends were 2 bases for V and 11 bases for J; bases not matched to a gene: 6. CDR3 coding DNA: TGTGCCTTGTGGGAGGGAGAGGAGAAACTCTTT. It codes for CALWEGEEKLF.

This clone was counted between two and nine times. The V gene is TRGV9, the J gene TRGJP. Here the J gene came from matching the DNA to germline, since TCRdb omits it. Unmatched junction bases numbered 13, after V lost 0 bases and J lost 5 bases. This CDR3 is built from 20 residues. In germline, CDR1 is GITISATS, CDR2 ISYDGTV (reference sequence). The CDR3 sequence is CALWEVRAGLEELGKKIKVF. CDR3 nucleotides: TGTGCCTTGTGGGAGGTGCGCGCGGGTCTGGAAGAGTTGGGCAAAAAAATCAAGGTATTT.

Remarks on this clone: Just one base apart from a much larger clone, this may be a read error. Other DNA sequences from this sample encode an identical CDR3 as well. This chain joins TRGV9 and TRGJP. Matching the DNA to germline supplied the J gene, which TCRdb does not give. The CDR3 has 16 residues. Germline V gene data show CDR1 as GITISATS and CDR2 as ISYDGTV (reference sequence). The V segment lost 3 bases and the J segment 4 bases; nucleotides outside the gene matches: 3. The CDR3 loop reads CALWEIQELGKKIKVF. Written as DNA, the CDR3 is TGTGCCTTGTGGGAGATCCAAGAGTTGGGCAAAAAAATCAAGGTATTT.

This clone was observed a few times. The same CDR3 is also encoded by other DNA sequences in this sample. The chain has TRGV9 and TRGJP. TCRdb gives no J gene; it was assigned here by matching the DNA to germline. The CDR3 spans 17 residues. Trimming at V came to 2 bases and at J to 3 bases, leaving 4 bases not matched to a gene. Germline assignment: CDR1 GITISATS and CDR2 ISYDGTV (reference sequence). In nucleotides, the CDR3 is TGTGCCTTGTGGGAGGCTCAGCAAGAGTTGGGCAAAAAAATCAAGGTATTT. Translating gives CALWEAQQELGKKIKVF.

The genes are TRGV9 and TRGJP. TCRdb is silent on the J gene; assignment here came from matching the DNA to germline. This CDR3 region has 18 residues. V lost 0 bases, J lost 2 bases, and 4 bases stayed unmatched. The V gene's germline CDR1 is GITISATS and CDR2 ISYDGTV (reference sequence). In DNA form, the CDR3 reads TGTGCCTTGTGGGAGGTGGCACGGCAAGAGTTGGGCAAAAAAATCAAGGTATTT. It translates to CALWEVARQELGKKIKVF.

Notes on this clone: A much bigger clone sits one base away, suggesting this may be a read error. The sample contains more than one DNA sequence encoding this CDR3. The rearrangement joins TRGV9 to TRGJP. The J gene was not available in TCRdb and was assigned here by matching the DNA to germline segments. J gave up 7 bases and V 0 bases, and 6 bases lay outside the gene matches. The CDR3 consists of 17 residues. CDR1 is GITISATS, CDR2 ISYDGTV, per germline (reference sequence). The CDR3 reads CALWEVQEELGKKIKVF. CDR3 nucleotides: TGTGCCTTGTGGGAGGTGCAAGAGGAGTTGGGCAAAAAAATCAAGGTATTT.

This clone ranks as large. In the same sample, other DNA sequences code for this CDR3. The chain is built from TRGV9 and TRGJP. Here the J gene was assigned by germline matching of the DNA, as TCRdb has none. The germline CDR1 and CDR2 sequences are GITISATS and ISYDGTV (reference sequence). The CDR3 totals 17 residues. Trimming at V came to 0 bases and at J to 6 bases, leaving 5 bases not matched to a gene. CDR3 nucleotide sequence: TGTGCCTTGTGGGAGGTGCACGGAGAGTTGGGCAAAAAAATCAAGGTATTT. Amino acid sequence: CALWEVHGELGKKIKVF.

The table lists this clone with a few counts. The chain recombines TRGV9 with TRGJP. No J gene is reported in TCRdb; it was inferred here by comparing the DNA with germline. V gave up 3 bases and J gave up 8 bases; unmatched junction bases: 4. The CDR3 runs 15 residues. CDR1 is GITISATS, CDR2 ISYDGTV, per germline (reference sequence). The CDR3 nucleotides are TGTGCCTTGTGGGAGAGGAAGTTGGGCAAAAAAATCAAGGTATTT. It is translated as CALWERKLGKKIKVF.

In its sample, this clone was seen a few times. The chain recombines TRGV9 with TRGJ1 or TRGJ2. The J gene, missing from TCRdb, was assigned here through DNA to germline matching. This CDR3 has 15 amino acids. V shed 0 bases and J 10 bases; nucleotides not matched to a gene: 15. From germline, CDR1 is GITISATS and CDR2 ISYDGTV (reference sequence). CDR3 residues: CALWEVQGRKEKKLF. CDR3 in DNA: TGTGCCTTGTGGGAGGTGCAAGGCCGAAAGGAAAAGAAACTCTTT.

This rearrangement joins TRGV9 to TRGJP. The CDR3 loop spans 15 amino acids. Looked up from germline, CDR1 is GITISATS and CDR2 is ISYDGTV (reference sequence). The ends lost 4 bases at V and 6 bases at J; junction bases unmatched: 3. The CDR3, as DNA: TGTGCCTTGTGGGAACCAGAGTTGGGCAAAAAAATCAAGGTATTT. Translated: CALWEPELGKKIKVF.

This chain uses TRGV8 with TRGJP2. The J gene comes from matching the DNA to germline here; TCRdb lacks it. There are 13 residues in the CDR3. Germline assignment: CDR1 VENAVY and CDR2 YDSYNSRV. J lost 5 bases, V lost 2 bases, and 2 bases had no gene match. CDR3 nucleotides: TGTGCCACCTGGGATAAGAGTGATTGGATCAAGACGTTT. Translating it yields CATWDKSDWIKTF.

The CDR3: CATWDRPAYYKKLF. The DNA of the CDR3 is TGTGCCACCTGGGACAGGCCCGCTTATTATAAGAAACTCTTT. The chain couples TRGV3 to TRGJ1 or TRGJ2. The J gene is absent in TCRdb and was assigned here via DNA matching to germline. J lost 3 bases, V lost 0 bases, and 5 bases had no gene match. Germline CDR1 and CDR2: VTNTFY and YDVSTARD (reference sequence). The CDR3 totals 14 residues.

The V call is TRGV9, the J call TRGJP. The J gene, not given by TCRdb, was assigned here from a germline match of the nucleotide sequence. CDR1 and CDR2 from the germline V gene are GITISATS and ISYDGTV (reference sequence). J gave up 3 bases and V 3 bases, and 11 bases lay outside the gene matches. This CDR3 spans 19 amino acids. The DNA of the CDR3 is TGTGCCTTGTGGGAGCCTTATCCCAAGCAAGAGTTGGGCAAAAAAATCAAGGTATTT. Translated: CALWEPYPKQELGKKIKVF.

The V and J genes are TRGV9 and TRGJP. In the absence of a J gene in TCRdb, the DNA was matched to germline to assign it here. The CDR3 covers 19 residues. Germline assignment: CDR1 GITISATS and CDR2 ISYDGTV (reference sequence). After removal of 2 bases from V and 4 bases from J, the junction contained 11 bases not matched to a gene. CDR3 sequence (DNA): TGTGCCTTGTGGGAGGCCATCCTTAAACAAGAGTTGGGCAAAAAAATCAAGGTATTT. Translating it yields CALWEAILKQELGKKIKVF.

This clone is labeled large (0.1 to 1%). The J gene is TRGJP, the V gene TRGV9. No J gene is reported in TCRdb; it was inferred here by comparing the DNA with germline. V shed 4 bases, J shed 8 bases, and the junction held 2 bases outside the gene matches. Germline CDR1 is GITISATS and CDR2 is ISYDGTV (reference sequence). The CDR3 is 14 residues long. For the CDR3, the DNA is TGTGCCTTGTGGGAACAGTTGGGCAAAAAAATCAAGGTATTT. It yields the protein CALWEQLGKKIKVF.

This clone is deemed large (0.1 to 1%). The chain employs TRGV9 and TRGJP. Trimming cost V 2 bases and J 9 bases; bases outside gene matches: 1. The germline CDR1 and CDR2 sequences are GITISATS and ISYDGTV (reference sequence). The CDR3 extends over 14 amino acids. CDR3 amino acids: CALWEGLGKKIKVF. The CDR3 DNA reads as TGTGCCTTGTGGGAGGGGTTGGGCAAAAAAATCAAGGTATTT.

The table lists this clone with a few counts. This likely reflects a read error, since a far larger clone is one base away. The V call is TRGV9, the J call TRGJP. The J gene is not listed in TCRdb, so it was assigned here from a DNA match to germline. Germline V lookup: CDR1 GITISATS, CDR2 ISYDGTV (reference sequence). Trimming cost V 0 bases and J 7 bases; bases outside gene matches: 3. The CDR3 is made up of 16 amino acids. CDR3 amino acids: CALWEVHELGKKIKVF. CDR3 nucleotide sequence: TGTGCCTTGTGGGAGGTGCATGAGTTGGGCAAAAAAATCAAGGTATTT.

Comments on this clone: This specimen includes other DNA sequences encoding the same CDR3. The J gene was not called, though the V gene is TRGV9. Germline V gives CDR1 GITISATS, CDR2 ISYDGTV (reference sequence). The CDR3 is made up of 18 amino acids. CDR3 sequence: CALWEGPGQKLGKKIKVF. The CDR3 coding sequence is TGTGCCTTGTGGGAGGGGCCCGGGCAAAAGTTGGGCAAAAAAATTAAGGTATTT.

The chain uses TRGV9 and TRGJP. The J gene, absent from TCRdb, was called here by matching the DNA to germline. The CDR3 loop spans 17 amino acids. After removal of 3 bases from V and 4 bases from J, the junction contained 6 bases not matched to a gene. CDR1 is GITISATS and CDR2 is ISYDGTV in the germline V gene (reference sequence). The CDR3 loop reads CALWEIIQELGKKIKVF. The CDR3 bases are TGTGCCTTGTGGGAGATAATTCAAGAGTTGGGCAAAAAAATCAAGGTATTT.

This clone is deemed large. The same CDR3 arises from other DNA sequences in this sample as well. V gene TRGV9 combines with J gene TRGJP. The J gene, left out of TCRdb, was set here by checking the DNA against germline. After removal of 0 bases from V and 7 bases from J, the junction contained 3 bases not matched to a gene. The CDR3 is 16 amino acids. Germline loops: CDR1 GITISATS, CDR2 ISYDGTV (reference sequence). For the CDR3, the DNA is TGTGCCTTGTGGGAGGTGCGCGAGTTGGGCAAAAAAATCAAGGTATTT. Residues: CALWEVRELGKKIKVF.

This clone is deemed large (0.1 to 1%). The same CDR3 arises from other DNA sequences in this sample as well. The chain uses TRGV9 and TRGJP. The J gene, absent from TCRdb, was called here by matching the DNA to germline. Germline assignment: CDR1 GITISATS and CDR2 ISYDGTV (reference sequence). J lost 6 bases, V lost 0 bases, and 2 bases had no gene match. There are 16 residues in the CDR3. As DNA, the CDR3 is TGTGCCTTGTGGGAGGTGGGAGAGTTGGGCAAAAAAATCAAGGTATTT. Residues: CALWEVGELGKKIKVF.

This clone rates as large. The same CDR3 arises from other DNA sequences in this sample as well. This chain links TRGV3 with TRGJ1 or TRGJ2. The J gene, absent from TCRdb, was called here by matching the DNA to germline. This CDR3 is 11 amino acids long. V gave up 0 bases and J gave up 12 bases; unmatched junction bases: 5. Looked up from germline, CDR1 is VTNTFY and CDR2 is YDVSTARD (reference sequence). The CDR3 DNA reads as TGTGCCACCTGGGACAGGCCTACGAAACTCTTT. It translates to CATWDRPTKLF.

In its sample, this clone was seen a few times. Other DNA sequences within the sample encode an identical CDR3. CDR3 sequence reads: CALWEVQEELGKKIKVF. The CDR3 coding sequence is TGTGCCTTGTGGGAGGTGCAAGAAGAGTTGGGCAAAAAAATCAAGGTATTT. The chain joins TRGV9 to TRGJP. The J gene was missing in TCRdb and was found by matching the end of the DNA to germline. The CDR3 loop spans 17 amino acids. Germline CDR1 and CDR2: GITISATS and ISYDGTV (reference sequence). The ends lost 0 bases at V and 5 bases at J; junction bases unmatched: 4.

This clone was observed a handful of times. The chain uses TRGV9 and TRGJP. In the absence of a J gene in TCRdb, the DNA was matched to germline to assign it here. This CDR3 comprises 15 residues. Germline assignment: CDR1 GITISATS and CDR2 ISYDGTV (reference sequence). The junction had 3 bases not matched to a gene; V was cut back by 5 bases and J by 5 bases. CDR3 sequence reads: CALWGKELGKKIKVF. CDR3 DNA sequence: TGTGCCTTGTGGGGTAAAGAGTTGGGCAAAAAAATCAAGGTATTT.

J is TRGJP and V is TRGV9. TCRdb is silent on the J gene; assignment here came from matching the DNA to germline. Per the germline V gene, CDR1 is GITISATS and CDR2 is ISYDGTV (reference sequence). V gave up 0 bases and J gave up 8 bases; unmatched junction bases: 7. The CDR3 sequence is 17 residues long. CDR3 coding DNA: TGTGCCTTGTGGGAGGTGCAATTTAAGTTGGGCAAAAAAATCAAGGTATTT. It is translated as CALWEVQFKLGKKIKVF.

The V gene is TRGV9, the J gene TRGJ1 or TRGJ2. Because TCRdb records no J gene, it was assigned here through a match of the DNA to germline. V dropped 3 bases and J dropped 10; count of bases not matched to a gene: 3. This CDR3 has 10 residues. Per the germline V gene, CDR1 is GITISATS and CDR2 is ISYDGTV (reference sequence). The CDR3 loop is CALWEYKKLF. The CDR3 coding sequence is TGTGCCTTGTGGGAGTACAAGAAACTCTTT.